This T cell receptor beta chain was retrieved from a study of T-cell memory formation after mild COVID-19. This clonotype came up a few times. Its antigen is not identified. Germline V gives CDR1 SGHRS, CDR2 YFSETQ. Trimming stripped 4 bases from V and 0 bases from J, with 12 bases between. CDR3 size: 15 residues. In TCRdb, the 5' RACE reads were re-called with MiXCR into one record per CDR3 protein. This table has about 450,000 distinct CDR3 sequences, less than 25% appearing once. Findings and caveats of the study: A second wave expanding day 15 to 37 was CD4+-biased; contracting clones were balanced. For contracting clones, CD4+ ones sat mainly in CM and EM, CD8+ in EMRA. Unconfirmed was the SARS-CoV-2 specificity of second-wave clones that peaked on day 37.

The chain recombines TRBV5-1 with TRBJ2-3, with D hard to call. The clonotype comes from an adult woman who had mild COVID-19 (a few samples of this study predate the infection). Cell type and time point are not known. The sample taken for sequencing was PBMCs or a T cell subset sorted from them (not recorded which). The CDR3 loop reads CASSPRLGSTDTQYF. As DNA, the CDR3 is TGCGCCAGCAGCCCGAGGCTAGGGAGCACAGATACGCAGTATTTT.